This T cell receptor beta chain came from a study of T cells in localized non-small cell lung cancer. TCRdb keeps only in-frame clones here, not all; method: immunoSEQ multiplex PCR. In the table there are tens of thousands of clones, 88% of which are singletons. As to this clone: The antigen is unknown.

Study results and limitations: Paired adjacent lung recovered a median around 62 of the top 100 tumor clones.

The CDR3 is made up of 16 amino acids. The ends lost 2 bases at V and 6 bases at J; junction bases unmatched: 8. Looked up from germline, CDR1 is KGHSH and CDR2 is LQKENI. This rearrangement joins TRBV18 to TRBJ2-2; 8 bases fit TRBD2. The TCR was taken from a woman aged 35 to 70 with stage I squamous cell lung carcinoma. The source material was peripheral blood, sampled before any cancer treatment. Here the CDR3 reads CASSPAGGGNAGELFF. Here the CDR3 DNA reads TGTGCCAGCTCACCAGCGGGGGGAGGCAACGCCGGGGAGCTGTTTTTT.